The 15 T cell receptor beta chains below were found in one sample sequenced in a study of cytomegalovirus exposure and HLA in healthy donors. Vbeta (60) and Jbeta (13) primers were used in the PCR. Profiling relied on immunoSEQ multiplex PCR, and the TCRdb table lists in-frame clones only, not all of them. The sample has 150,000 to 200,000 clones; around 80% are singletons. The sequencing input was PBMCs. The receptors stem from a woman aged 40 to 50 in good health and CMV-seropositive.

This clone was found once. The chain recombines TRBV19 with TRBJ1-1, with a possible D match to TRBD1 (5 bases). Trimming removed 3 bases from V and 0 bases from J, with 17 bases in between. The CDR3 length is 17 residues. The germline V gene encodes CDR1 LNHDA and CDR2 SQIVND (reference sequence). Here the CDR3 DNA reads TGTGCCAGTAGTATTGAAGATCAAGGGGCGCTGAACACTGAAGCTTTCTTT. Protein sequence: CASSIEDQGALNTEAFF.

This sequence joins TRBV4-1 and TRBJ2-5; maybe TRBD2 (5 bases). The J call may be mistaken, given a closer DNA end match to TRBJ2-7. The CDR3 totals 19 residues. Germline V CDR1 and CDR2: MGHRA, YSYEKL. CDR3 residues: CASSLVAIGSGKESYEQYF. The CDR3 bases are TGCGCCAGCAGCTTAGTCGCGATAGGATCGGGAAAGGAGTCCTACGAGCAGTACTTC.

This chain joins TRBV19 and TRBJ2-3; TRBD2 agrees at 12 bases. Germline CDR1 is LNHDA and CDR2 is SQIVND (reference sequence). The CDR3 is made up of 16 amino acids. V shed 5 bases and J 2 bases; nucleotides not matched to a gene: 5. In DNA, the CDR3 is TGTGCCAGTAGTCTACGGACTAGCGGGATCACAGATACGCAGTATTTT. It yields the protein CASSLRTSGITDTQYF.

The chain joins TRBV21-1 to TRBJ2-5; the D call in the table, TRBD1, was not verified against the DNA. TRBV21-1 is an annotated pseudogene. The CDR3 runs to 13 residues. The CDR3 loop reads CASIRQGLETQYF. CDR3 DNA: TGTGCCAGCATTCGACAGGGCCTGGAGACCCAGTACTTC.

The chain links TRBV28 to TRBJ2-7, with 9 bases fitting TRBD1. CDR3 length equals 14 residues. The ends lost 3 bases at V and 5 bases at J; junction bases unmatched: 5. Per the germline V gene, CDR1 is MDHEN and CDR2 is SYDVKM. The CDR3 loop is CASSLGTGRHEQYF. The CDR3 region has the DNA TGTGCCAGCAGTTTGGGGACAGGGAGGCACGAGCAGTACTTC.

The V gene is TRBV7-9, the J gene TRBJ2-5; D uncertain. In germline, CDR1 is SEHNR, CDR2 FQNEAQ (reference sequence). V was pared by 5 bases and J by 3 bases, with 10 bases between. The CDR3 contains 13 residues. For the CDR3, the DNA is TGTGCCAGCAGCCCAGTCGTCGAAGAGACCCAGTACTTC. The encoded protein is CASSPVVEETQYF.

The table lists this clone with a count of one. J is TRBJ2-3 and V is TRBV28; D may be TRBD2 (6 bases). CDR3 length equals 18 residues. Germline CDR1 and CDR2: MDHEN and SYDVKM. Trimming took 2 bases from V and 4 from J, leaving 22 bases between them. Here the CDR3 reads CASSLSPTSSTPPDTQYF. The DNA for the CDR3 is TGTGCCAGCAGTTTAAGTCCAACTAGCTCGACCCCTCCAGATACGCAGTATTTT.

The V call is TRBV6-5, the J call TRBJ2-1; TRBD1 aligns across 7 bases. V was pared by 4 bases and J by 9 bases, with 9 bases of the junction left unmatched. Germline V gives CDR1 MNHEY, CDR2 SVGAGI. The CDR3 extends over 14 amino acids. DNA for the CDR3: TGTGCCAGCAGTTCCGGGACAGAAGAGGTTGAGCAGTTCTTC. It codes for CASSSGTEEVEQFF.

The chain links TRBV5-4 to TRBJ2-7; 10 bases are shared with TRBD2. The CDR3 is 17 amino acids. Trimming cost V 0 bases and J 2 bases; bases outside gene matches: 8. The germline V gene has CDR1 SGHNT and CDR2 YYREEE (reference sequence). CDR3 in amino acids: CASSLGSSGSPPYEQYF. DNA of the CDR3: TGTGCCAGCAGCTTGGGTTCTAGCGGGAGTCCCCCCTACGAGCAGTACTTC.

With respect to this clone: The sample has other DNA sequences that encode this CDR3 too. This CDR3 is CASSRDTEAFF. Here the CDR3 DNA reads TGTGCGAGTTCGCGGGACACTGAAGCTTTCTTT. V and J are TRBV28 and TRBJ1-1; no reliable D call. This CDR3 comprises 11 residues. Looked up from germline, CDR1 is MDHEN and CDR2 is SYDVKM.

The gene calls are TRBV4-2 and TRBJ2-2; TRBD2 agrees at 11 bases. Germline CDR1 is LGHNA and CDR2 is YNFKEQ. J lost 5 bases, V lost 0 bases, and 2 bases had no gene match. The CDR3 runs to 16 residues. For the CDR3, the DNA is TGTGCCAGCAGCCAAGATTCTAGCGGGAGGACCGGGGAGCTGTTTTTT. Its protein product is CASSQDSSGRTGELFF.

The CDR3 sequence is CASSLWDINTEAFF. Written as DNA, the CDR3 is TGCGCCAGCAGCCTTTGGGACATCAACACTGAAGCTTTCTTT. The chain couples TRBV5-1 to TRBJ1-1; tentative D call: TRBD1 (6 bases). The CDR3 totals 14 residues. In germline, CDR1 is SGHRS, CDR2 YFSETQ. V lost 4 bases to trimming and J lost 2 bases, with 12 bases between them.

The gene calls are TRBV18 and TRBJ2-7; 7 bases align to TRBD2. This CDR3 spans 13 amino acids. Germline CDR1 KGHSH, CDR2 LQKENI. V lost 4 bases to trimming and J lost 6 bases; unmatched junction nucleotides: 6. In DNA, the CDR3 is TGTGCCAGCTCACTGGGAGCGGGAACCGAGCAGTACTTC. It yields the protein CASSLGAGTEQYF.

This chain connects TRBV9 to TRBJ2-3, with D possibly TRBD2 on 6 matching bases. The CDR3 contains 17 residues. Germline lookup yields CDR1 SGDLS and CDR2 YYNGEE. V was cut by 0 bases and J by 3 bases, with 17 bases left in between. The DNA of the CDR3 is TGTGCCAGCAGCGTAGGAGTGGCTAGCGCGCGGACAGATACGCAGTATTTT. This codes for CASSVGVASARTDTQYF.

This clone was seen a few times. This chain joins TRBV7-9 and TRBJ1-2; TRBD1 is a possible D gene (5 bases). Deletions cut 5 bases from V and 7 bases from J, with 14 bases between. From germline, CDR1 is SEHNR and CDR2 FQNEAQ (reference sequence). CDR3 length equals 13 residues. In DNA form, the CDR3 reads TGTGCCAGCAGCCTTCTACTGGGGCTTGGCTACACCTTC. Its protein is CASSLLLGLGYTF.